The 14 T cell receptor beta chains in this list originate from one sample, sequenced in a study of blood T cell repertoires in COVID-19. Sequencing used immunoSEQ multiplex PCR; TCRdb keeps in-frame clones, though not all of them. The profile shows roughly 130,000 clones, 84% of them singletons. The specimen was peripheral blood. These receptors were taken from a woman aged 25 to 39 who had recovered from COVID-19.

The chain links TRBV12-1 to TRBJ2-1; the D call of TRBD2 is as the table states it, not checked on the DNA. TRBV12-1 is shown as a pseudogene. The CDR3 runs 15 residues. Here the CDR3 DNA reads TGTGCCAGCAGCCCCGGGGGTGGGATCTACAATGAGCAGTTCTTC. Its protein product is CASSPGGGIYNEQFF.

The rearrangement uses TRBV6-1 and TRBJ2-7; a possible D gene is TRBD1 (5 bases). CDR1 MNHNS and CDR2 SASEGT come from the germline V gene. The CDR3 sequence is 14 residues long. Trimming removed 2 bases from V and 5 bases from J, with 13 bases in between. The CDR3 DNA is TGTGCCAGCAGTGAACTTTGGACACGAGACGAGCAGTACTTC. Translated: CASSELWTRDEQYF.

The chain is built from TRBV6-5 and TRBJ2-7, with 10 positions matching TRBD1. The CDR3 runs to 14 residues. The germline gives CDR1 MNHEY, CDR2 SVGAGI. V lost 6 bases to trimming and J lost 4 bases; unmatched junction nucleotides: 6. The CDR3 loop reads CASSLDRGVYEQYF. As DNA, the CDR3 is TGTGCCAGCAGCCTGGACAGGGGGGTGTACGAGCAGTACTTC.

This clone has a single count. The gene calls are TRBV19 and TRBJ1-5; 9 bases line up with TRBD1. There are 19 residues in the CDR3. The ends lost 5 bases at V and 0 bases at J; junction bases unmatched: 14. Germline CDR1 is LNHDA and CDR2 is SQIVND (reference sequence). The CDR3 is CASSAGTGSISSSNQPQHF. Written as DNA, the CDR3 is TGTGCCAGTAGTGCTGGGACAGGGTCAATCTCATCTAGCAATCAGCCCCAGCATTTT.

The chain couples TRBV7-9 to TRBJ2-5, with no clear D. Trimming took off 2 bases at V and 1 base at J, with 11 bases between the two ends. This CDR3 region has 15 residues. The germline CDR1 and CDR2 sequences are SEHNR and FQNEAQ (reference sequence). CDR3 sequence: CASSLNLYSQETQYF. CDR3 bases: TGTGCCAGCAGCTTAAACTTATACAGCCAAGAGACCCAGTACTTC.

V usage is TRBV6-5 and J usage is TRBJ1-6; unclear D gene. The CDR3 covers 13 residues. From germline, CDR1 is MNHEY and CDR2 SVGAGI. The V and J ends lost 6 bases and 8 bases respectively, with 11 bases between them. CDR3 region: CASSLGSYSPLHF. In DNA form, the CDR3 reads TGTGCCAGCAGCCTAGGTTCTTATTCACCCCTCCACTTT.

This sequence joins TRBV6-5 and TRBJ2-7; TRBD2 aligns across 12 bases. V shed 7 bases and J 5 bases; nucleotides not matched to a gene: 9. The CDR3 has 15 residues. Germline V gives CDR1 MNHEY, CDR2 SVGAGI. This CDR3 is CASKGLGLAGHEQYF. CDR3 nucleotides: TGTGCCAGCAAAGGCCTGGGACTAGCGGGCCACGAGCAGTACTTC.

The CDR3 sequence is CATSSGGRAHEQYF. CDR3 sequence (DNA): TGTGCCACCAGTAGCGGCGGGAGGGCCCACGAGCAGTACTTC. The chain recombines TRBV15 with TRBJ2-7, with 9 bases aligning to TRBD2. V was clipped by 6 bases and J by 5 bases; unmatched bases: 8. In germline, CDR1 is LNHNV, CDR2 YYDKDF (reference sequence). The CDR3 totals 14 residues.

A remark on this clone: The sample has other DNA sequences that encode this CDR3 too. CDR3 DNA sequence: TGTGCCAGCAGTTACTCGACAGGGTACGGCTACACCTTC. Amino acid sequence: CASSYSTGYGYTF. J is TRBJ1-2 and V is TRBV6-5; 7 nucleotides agree with TRBD1. The ends lost 0 bases at V and 8 bases at J; junction bases unmatched: 3. The CDR3 sequence is 13 residues long. Germline CDR1 MNHEY, CDR2 SVGAGI.

The chain is built from TRBV18 and TRBJ2-1; 14 nucleotides line up with TRBD2. With 4 bases clipped from V and 9 bases from J, the junction kept 5 bases outside the gene matches. The CDR3 runs to 15 residues. The germline V gene has CDR1 KGHSH and CDR2 LQKENI. The CDR3 nucleotides are TGTGCCAGCTCACTGGGACTAGCGGGAGTAAGTGAGCAGTTCTTC. Residues: CASSLGLAGVSEQFF.

The genes are TRBV7-9 and TRBJ1-1; D might be TRBD1 (6 bases). The CDR3 totals 15 residues. V lost 5 bases, J lost 1 base, and 14 bases lay in between. Germline-derived CDR1 and CDR2 are SEHNR and FQNEAQ (reference sequence). CDR3 DNA sequence: TGTGCCAGCAGCCCCGCGCAGGGGACGAACACTGAAGCTTTCTTT. This sequence encodes CASSPAQGTNTEAFF.

The chain recombines TRBV27 with TRBJ2-7; D may be TRBD1 (5 bases). The CDR3 is 13 amino acids. Looked up from germline, CDR1 is MNHEY and CDR2 is SMNVEV (reference sequence). The V end was cut by 8 bases, the J end by 4 bases, with 15 bases between. The CDR3 here is CASSPGQGYEQYF. The CDR3 coding sequence is TGTGCCAGCTCCCCAGGGCAGGGATACGAGCAGTACTTC.

This sequence joins TRBV6-1 and TRBJ2-3, with TRBD2 matching over 8 bases. Unmatched junction bases numbered 7, after V lost 1 base and J lost 1 base. CDR3 length equals 17 residues. Germline CDR1 reads MNHNS; CDR2 reads SASEGT. CDR3 sequence (DNA): TGTGCCAGCAGTGAAGACGGGAGGGCCCGGGGCACAGATACGCAGTATTTT. Translated, it gives CASSEDGRARGTDTQYF.

The chain couples TRBV11-3 to TRBJ2-1; 7 bases agree with TRBD1. This CDR3 comprises 14 residues. The germline gives CDR1 SGHNT, CDR2 YENEEA. The V gene end was trimmed by 3 bases and the J gene end by 3 bases; junction bases not matched to a gene: 2. For the CDR3, the DNA is TGTGCCAGCAGCTTCCAGGGGGACTACAATGAGCAGTTCTTC. This translates into CASSFQGDYNEQFF.